Detailed here is one T cell receptor beta chain. Its antigen is unidentified. CDR1 SEHNR and CDR2 FQNEAQ come from the germline V gene (reference sequence). V gave up 1 base and J gave up 4 bases; unmatched junction bases: 11. The CDR3 totals 17 residues. The data belong to a study of cytomegalovirus exposure and HLA in healthy donors. Points from the study as a whole: It was taken for granted in presence/absence analyses that sequencing depth across donors was roughly uniform.

PCR employed 60 Vbeta and 13 Jbeta primers. The table came from immunoSEQ multiplex PCR; TCRdb's copy has only in-frame clones and leaves some out. This table lists 80,000 to 100,000 clones. Sample: PBMCs. The clonotype comes from a man aged 50 or older in good health and CMV-seropositive. V and J are TRBV7-9 and TRBJ1-1; 8 bases line up with TRBD1. The CDR3 reads CASSLGGSRGHSTEAFF. Written as DNA, the CDR3 is TGTGCCAGCAGCTTAGGGGGCAGCAGGGGGCACAGCACTGAAGCTTTCTTT. Using reference TRBV7-9 and TRBJ1-1 for the parts outside the CDR3, the full variable domain is DTGVSQNPRHKITKRGQNVTFRCDPISEHNRLYWYRQTLGQGPEFLTYFQNEAQLEKSRLLSDRFSAERPKGSFSTLEIQRTEQGDSAMYLCASSLGGSRGHSTEAFFGQGTRLTVV.